These 20 T cell receptor beta chains came from one sample sequenced in a study of radiation and T cells in renal cell carcinoma. Indicated time point: blood 2 weeks post-SBRT. The treatment was: 15 Gy SBRT to primary tumor, nephrectomy 4 weeks later. Clones were read by immunoSEQ multiplex PCR, and TCRdb kept only the in-frame ones, dropping some. The table shows about 150,000 clones, with approximately 86% occurring only once. Sequenced here: blood, sampled from a patient whose treatment included radiotherapy and nephrectomy. All receptors come from a woman between 50 and 59 years old with renal cell carcinoma.

This chain uses TRBV5-1 with TRBJ2-3; D call uncertain. The V end lost 3 bases, the J end lost 6 bases, and 8 bases lay between the germline ends. This CDR3 region has 12 residues. The germline gives CDR1 SGHRS, CDR2 YFSETQ. CDR3 protein: CASSYRGDTQYF. CDR3 nucleotides: TGCGCCAGCAGCTATCGTGGGGATACGCAGTATTTT. Variable domain in full (rest from reference TRBV5-1 and TRBJ2-3): KAGVTQTPRYLIKTRGQQVTLSCSPISGHRSVSWYQQTPGQGLQFLFEYFSETQRNKGNFPGRFSGRQFSNSRSEMNVSTLELGDSALYLCASSYRGDTQYFGPGTRLTVL.

The chain links TRBV6-5 to TRBJ1-1; possible D gene TRBD1, 5 bases. V gave up 6 bases and J gave up 1 base, with 12 bases separating them. The CDR3 is made up of 14 amino acids. Germline loops: CDR1 MNHEY, CDR2 SVGAGI. CDR3 protein: CASRRSGPNTEAFF. Here the CDR3 DNA reads TGTGCCAGCAGACGGTCAGGGCCGAACACTGAAGCTTTCTTT.

The V and J genes are TRBV7-2 and TRBJ1-2; D perhaps matches TRBD1 (5 bases). CDR1 is SGHTA, CDR2 FQGNSA, per germline. V lost 0 bases, J lost 4 bases, and 18 bases lay in between. This CDR3 has 17 residues. CDR3 DNA sequence: TGTGCCAGCAGCTTAGCTGGGGGAGAGGGGCGGGCCTATGGCTACACCTTC. Its protein is CASSLAGGEGRAYGYTF.

The rearrangement joins TRBV7-3 to TRBJ1-5; possible D gene TRBD1, 5 bases. This CDR3 region has 14 residues. Trimming shortened V by 1 base and J by 4 bases, and 8 bases separated the two germline ends. The germline V gene has CDR1 SGHTA and CDR2 FQGTGA. Here the CDR3 reads CASSLNGGNQPQHF. CDR3 bases: TGTGCCAGCAGCTTAAACGGGGGTAATCAGCCCCAGCATTTT.

The chain employs TRBV6-5 and TRBJ2-7, with TRBD1 matching over 7 bases. Trimming cost V 7 bases and J 2 bases; bases outside gene matches: 8. The CDR3 spans 14 residues. CDR1 is MNHEY and CDR2 is SVGAGI in the germline V gene. The CDR3 DNA reads TGTGCCAGCACCAGCTGGGACAGTGCCTACGAGCAGTACTTC. Encoded protein: CASTSWDSAYEQYF.

The chain employs TRBV5-6 and TRBJ1-2; 8 positions agree with TRBD1. J gave up 4 bases and V 1 base, and 6 bases lay outside the gene matches. CDR1 and CDR2 from the germline V gene are SGHDT and YYEEEE. The CDR3 runs 15 residues. In nucleotides, the CDR3 is TGTGCCAGCAGCTTGAGTTCACAGGGGGGCTATGGCTACACCTTC. Translated, it gives CASSLSSQGGYGYTF.

The chain carries TRBV6-6 and TRBJ1-5; 8 bases line up with TRBD1. Germline-derived CDR1 and CDR2 are MNHNY and SVGAGI (reference sequence). V shed 6 bases and J 1 base; nucleotides not matched to a gene: 8. This CDR3 is built from 16 residues. The CDR3 spells CASSAGQGVSNQPQHF. CDR3 in DNA: TGTGCCAGCAGCGCCGGACAGGGAGTAAGCAATCAGCCCCAGCATTTT.

The chain joins TRBV6-6 to TRBJ2-7; 8 bases map to TRBD2. The CDR3 is made up of 14 amino acids. After removal of 8 bases from V and 5 bases from J, the junction contained 11 bases not matched to a gene. CDR1 and CDR2 from the germline V gene are MNHNY and SVGAGI (reference sequence). CDR3 sequence reads: CASLTPGGVDEQYF. The CDR3 DNA reads as TGTGCCAGCCTTACCCCGGGGGGGGTGGACGAGCAGTACTTC.

This chain uses TRBV7-2 with TRBJ1-5; D unclear. This CDR3 has 15 residues. CDR1 is SGHTA, CDR2 FQGNSA, per germline. V lost 3 bases and J lost 0, with 9 bases in between. CDR3 coding DNA: TGTGCCAGCAGCTTCTACGGAGTTAGCAATCAGCCCCAGCATTTT. It codes for CASSFYGVSNQPQHF.

This sequence joins TRBV20-1 and TRBJ2-7; D remains unclear. Trimming left V 1 base short and J 6 bases short, with 7 bases between. Per germline, CDR1 DFQATT and CDR2 SNEGSKA (reference sequence). This CDR3 has 11 residues. The CDR3 sequence is CSARGDGEQYF. The CDR3 DNA is TGCAGTGCTAGAGGAGATGGCGAGCAGTACTTC.

V is TRBV2 and J is TRBJ2-1; 10 bases match TRBD2. CDR1 is SNHLY, CDR2 FYNNEI, per germline. The V and J ends lost 3 bases and 7 bases, in that order; junction bases with no gene match: 6. The CDR3 is made up of 15 amino acids. In nucleotides, the CDR3 is TGTGCCAGCAGTGAGGGACTAGCGTGGGGGAATGAGCAGTTCTTC. This sequence encodes CASSEGLAWGNEQFF. The whole variable domain, filled in from reference TRBV2 and TRBJ2-1, reads EPEVTQTPSHQVTQMGQEVILRCVPISNHLYFYWYRQILGQKVEFLVSFYNNEISEKSEIFDDQFSVERPDGSNFTLKIRSTKLEDSAMYFCASSEGLAWGNEQFFGPGTRLTVL.

This chain joins TRBV6-6 and TRBJ2-3; D remains ambiguous. V shed 10 bases and J shed 4 bases, with 18 bases lying between them. The CDR3 is 14 amino acids. From germline, CDR1 is MNHNY and CDR2 SVGAGI (reference sequence). The CDR3, as DNA: TGTGCCACCGAAGGGCTCCCTCTGGCAGATACGCAGTATTTT. It encodes CATEGLPLADTQYF.

Details on this clone: At one boundary the junction diverges from the germline segment, which might be a read error. The rearrangement uses TRBV28 and TRBJ1-6, with D perhaps TRBD1 (5 bases). Germline V gives CDR1 MDHEN, CDR2 SYDVKM. The CDR3 length is 16 residues. CDR3 DNA: TGTGCCAGCGGTTTCTTCACCCGAGGGGATAATTCACCCCTCCACTTT. It encodes CASGFFTRGDNSPLHF.

The V call is TRBV9, the J call TRBJ2-3; 10 bases line up with TRBD2. The germline V gene has CDR1 SGDLS and CDR2 YYNGEE. This CDR3 contains 15 residues. V lost 0 bases to trimming and J lost 8 bases; unmatched junction nucleotides: 6. CDR3 sequence reads: CASSVVGSGGTTQYF. The CDR3 coding sequence is TGTGCCAGCAGCGTAGTAGGTAGCGGGGGGACTACGCAGTATTTT. The whole variable domain, remainder taken from reference TRBV9 and TRBJ2-3, is DSGVTQTPKHLITATGQRVTLRCSPRSGDLSVYWYQQSLDQGLQFLIQYYNGEERAKGNILERFSAQQFPDLHSELNLSSLELGDSALYFCASSVVGSGGTTQYFGPGTRLTVL.

This clone was observed once. The genes are TRBV4-2 and TRBJ1-2; weak D call: TRBD1 (6 bases). Germline loops: CDR1 LGHNA, CDR2 YNFKEQ. The CDR3 extends over 18 amino acids. V was pared by 0 bases and J by 1 base, with 18 bases between. CDR3 bases: TGTGCCAGCAGCCAAGATAGGGTCGGGGGGGCGAGTAACTATGGCTACACCTTC. Its protein is CASSQDRVGGASNYGYTF.

The chain recombines TRBV9 with TRBJ1-1; no reliable D call. V was clipped by 1 base and J by 4 bases, with 17 bases between them. This CDR3 is built from 16 residues. CDR1 and CDR2 from the germline V gene are SGDLS and YYNGEE. The CDR3, as DNA: TGTGCCAGCAGCGTATGGGCCCCGGGAAGAAGCACTGAAGCTTTCTTT. Its protein product is CASSVWAPGRSTEAFF.

In the case of this clone: Other DNA sequences within the sample encode an identical CDR3. The chain couples TRBV5-1 to TRBJ1-1, with D tentatively TRBD1 (6 bases). The CDR3 runs 13 residues. V lost 2 bases and J lost 2, with 7 bases in between. The germline V gene has CDR1 SGHRS and CDR2 YFSETQ. As DNA, the CDR3 is TGCGCCAGCAGCTTACAGGGAAACACTGAAGCTTTCTTT. This translates into CASSLQGNTEAFF.

V usage is TRBV15 and J usage is TRBJ2-3, with D tentatively TRBD2 (6 bases). From germline, CDR1 is LNHNV and CDR2 YYDKDF (reference sequence). CDR3 size: 15 residues. The V and J ends lost 5 bases and 1 base respectively, with 13 bases between them. The CDR3 DNA is TGTGCCACCAGCGGGGACTCATGGGGCACAGATACGCAGTATTTT. Translated: CATSGDSWGTDTQYF.

This clone was seen just once. The CDR3, as DNA: TGTGCCAGCAGCTTAACCGGGAGTTTGGGCAGCAATCAGCCCCAGCATTTT. Amino acid sequence: CASSLTGSLGSNQPQHF. The rearrangement uses TRBV7-8 and TRBJ1-5; D is unclear. Trimming removed 2 bases from V and 1 base from J, with 15 bases in between. Per germline, CDR1 SGHVS and CDR2 FQNEAQ. The CDR3 contains 17 residues.

For this clone: A read error may produce the germline difference seen at one junction end. Within the sample, other DNA sequences also encode this same CDR3. The gene calls are TRBV7-7 and TRBJ2-5; no definite D call. CDR3 length: 13 residues. Looked up from germline, CDR1 is SSHAT and CDR2 is FNYEAQ (reference sequence). CDR3 DNA sequence: TGTGCTAGCAGCTTAGGGTACCAAGAGACCCAGTACTTC. It codes for CASSLGYQETQYF. Variable domain in full (rest from reference TRBV7-7 and TRBJ2-5): GAGVSQSPRYKVTKRGQDVTLRCDPISSHATLYWYQQALGQGPEFLTYFNYEAQPDKSGLPSDRFSAERPEGSISTLTIQRTEQRDSAMYRCASSLGYQETQYFGPGTRLLVL.